The source of this T cell receptor beta chain is a study of tumor-infiltrating lymphocytes in oesophageal squamous cell carcinoma (dated by TCRdb to the mid-2010s). The cysteine opens and the phenylalanine closes a CDR3 of 12 amino acids. Only the CDR3 part of the read is kept: 36 bases, read in frame from the first base. Looking up the germline V gene (reference sequence) yields CDR1 SEHNR and CDR2 FQNEAQ. This clonotype was seen more than once but under ten times. The antigen this receptor binds is unknown. One base away lies a much larger clone, so this may be a sequencing read error. Receptor libraries were prepared by PCR. For sequencing, an Illumina HiSeq 2000 was employed. The public sequencing data were trimmed at Q25 with fastp and processed into clonotypes with MiXCR by TCRdb, which kept only in-frame beta chains. Entries are consolidated by CDR3 protein sequence, retaining the most common genes and DNA. This sample lists about 12,000 distinct CDR3 sequences; 50% to 60% were detected once. Jointly, the top ten make up 34% of the sample.

This clonotype originated in a female donor with esophageal squamous cell carcinoma. The source material was esophageal tumor tissue. The receptor chain draws on TRBV7-9 and TRBJ2-4; D gene: possibly TRBD2, on 5 matching bases. TRBJ2-1 matches the DNA end more closely, so the J call is doubtful. The CDR3 reads CASSLGGETQFF. DNA sequence: TGTGCCAGCAGCTTAGGGGGAGAGACCCAGTTCTTC.